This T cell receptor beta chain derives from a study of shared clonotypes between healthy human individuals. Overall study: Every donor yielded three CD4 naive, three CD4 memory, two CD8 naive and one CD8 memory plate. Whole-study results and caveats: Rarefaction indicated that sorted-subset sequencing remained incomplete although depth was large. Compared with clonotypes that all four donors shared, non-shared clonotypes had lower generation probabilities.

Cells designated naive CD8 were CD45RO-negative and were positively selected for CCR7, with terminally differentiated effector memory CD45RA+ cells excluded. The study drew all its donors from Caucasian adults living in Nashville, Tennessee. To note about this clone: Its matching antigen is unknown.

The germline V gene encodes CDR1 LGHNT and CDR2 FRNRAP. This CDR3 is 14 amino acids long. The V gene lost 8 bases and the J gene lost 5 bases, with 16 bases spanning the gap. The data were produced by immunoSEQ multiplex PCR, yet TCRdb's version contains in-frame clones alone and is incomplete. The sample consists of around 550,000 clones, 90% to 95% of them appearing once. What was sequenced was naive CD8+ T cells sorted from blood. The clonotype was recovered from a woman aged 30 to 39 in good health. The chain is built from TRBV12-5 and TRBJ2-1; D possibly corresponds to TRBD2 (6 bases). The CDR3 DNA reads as TGTGCTAGTTCGGGGGAGATTGAAAACAATGAGCAGTTCTTC. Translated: CASSGEIENNEQFF.